The present T cell receptor beta chain was sequenced within a study of blood T cell repertoires in COVID-19. V was trimmed by 2 bases and J by 1 base, leaving 14 bases between them. Germline lookup yields CDR1 MNHNS and CDR2 SASEGT. The CDR3 spans 16 residues. Measured with immunoSEQ multiplex PCR; TCRdb has only the in-frame clones, and not every one. The sample includes around 250,000 clones, approximately 91% of them seen just once. The TCR comes from a woman in her forties who had recovered from COVID-19. Sequencing used peripheral blood. The J gene is TRBJ1-1, the V gene TRBV6-1, with D maybe TRBD1 (5 bases). CDR3 in amino acids: CASSETAGQQNTEAFF. The CDR3 DNA follows: TGTGCCAGCAGTGAAACAGCGGGGCAGCAGAACACTGAAGCTTTCTTT.